Listed below are T cell receptor beta chains from one sample, sequenced in a study of shared clonotypes between healthy human individuals. Clones were sequenced by immunoSEQ multiplex PCR, and TCRdb holds only the in-frame ones, with some missing. The data hold 2 million to 3 million clones, with roughly 92% observed a single time. The sample consisted of naive CD4+ T cells sorted from blood. These receptor sequences come from a man between 18 and 29 years old in good health. CDR3s include the opening cysteine and the closing phenylalanine or tryptophan. The order of the fields is clone size, D gene, J gene, V gene, CDR3 DNA, CDR3 protein. A D gene is named only where the DNA matches it firmly. Rows may omit the clone size; those that give it use once, few, many or a size class.

>NA|TRBD1|TRBJ2-7|TRBV11-2
TGTGCCAGCAGCCCGAGGGGGCTCTCCTACGAGCAGTACTTC
CASSPRGLSYEQYF
>NA|TRBD1|TRBJ1-1|TRBV30
TGTGCCTGGACCACAGGGGCACAGAGGAACACTGAAGCTTTCTTT
CAWTTGAQRNTEAFF
>NA|NA|TRBJ1-5|TRBV30
TGTGCCTGGAGTTCAGGAGACACCAATCAGCCCCAGCATTTT
CAWSSGDTNQPQHF
>NA|NA|TRBJ1-3|TRBV19
TGTGCCAGTGAACTATCCTCGCGGAACACCATATATTTT
CASELSSRNTIYF
>NA|TRBD2|TRBJ2-5|TRBV4-1
TGCGCCAGCAGAGGACTAGCGGGACCTCCTGGGACCCAGTACTTC
CASRGLAGPPGTQYF
>NA|NA|TRBJ1-2|TRBV6-1
TGTGCCAGCAGTATTTCCACTGATGGCTACACCTTC
CASSISTDGYTF
>NA|TRBD1|TRBJ2-1|TRBV5-1
TGCGCCAGCAGCCGGACAGGGTCGACCACCGGAATAGATGAGCAGTTCTTC
CASSRTGSTTGIDEQFF
>NA|NA|TRBJ2-2|TRBV10-3
TGTGCCATCAGTACCTCTGGCCTCACCGGGGAGCTGTTTTTT
CAISTSGLTGELFF
>NA|TRBD1|TRBJ1-6|TRBV6-1
TGTGCCAGCAGTGTGACAGGGTTGAATTCACCCCTCCACTTT
CASSVTGLNSPLHF
>NA|TRBD2|TRBJ2-2|TRBV27
TGTGCCAGCAGTTTATCAGAGTCTCGACTAGCGGGCCGCACCGGGGAGCTGTTTTTT
CASSLSESRLAGRTGELFF
>NA|NA|TRBJ2-2|TRBV7-7
TGTGCTAGCAGCTTAGCGCTGAGCACCGGGGAGCTGTTTTTT
CASSLALSTGELFF
>NA|NA|TRBJ2-4|TRBV18
TGTGCCAGCTCACCACCCGCAGGGGAAAACATTCAGTACTTC
CASSPPAGENIQYF
>NA|NA|TRBJ2-7|TRBV27
TGTGCCAGCAGGCGGACAGTTTCCTACGAGCAGTACTTC
CASRRTVSYEQYF
>NA|TRBD1|TRBJ2-5|TRBV7-2
TGTGCCAGCAGCCTATATACAGGGGGCTGGGAGACCCAGTACTTC
CASSLYTGGWETQYF
>NA|NA|TRBJ1-1|TRBV7-8
TGTGCCAGCAGCCCGGGGATGGGGACGACTGAAGCTTTCTTT
CASSPGMGTTEAFF
>few|TRBD1|TRBJ1-1|TRBV9
TGTGCCAGCAGCGACCGGGACAGGGGGGAGACTGAAGCTTTCTTT
CASSDRDRGETEAFF
>NA|NA|TRBJ1-5|TRBV18
TGTGCCAGCTCACCCACAGGTGTTAGCAATCAGCCCCAGCATTTT
CASSPTGVSNQPQHF
>NA|NA|TRBJ2-5|TRBV27
TGTGCCAGCAGTTTAGGACAGCAAGAGACCCAGTACTTC
CASSLGQQETQYF
>NA|NA|TRBJ2-1|TRBV5-1
TGCGCCAGCAGCTTGAACACCGGGACAATTTACAATGAGCAGTTCTTC
CASSLNTGTIYNEQFF
>NA|NA|TRBJ2-1|TRBV5-4
TGTGCCAGCAGCTTGGAGCCGGCGAGCTCCTACAATGAGCAGTTCTTC
CASSLEPASSYNEQFF
>NA|NA|TRBJ2-1|TRBV7-2
TGTGCCAGCAGCTTAGGTGGAGGCGCCTACAATGAGCAGTTCTTC
CASSLGGGAYNEQFF
>NA|TRBD2|TRBJ2-7|TRBV5-1
TGCGCCAGCAGCAAAGCTTTAGCGGGAACCTACGAGCAGTACTTC
CASSKALAGTYEQYF
>NA|NA|TRBJ2-5|TRBV29-1
TGCAGCGTGGAGGGGGGGGAGACCCAGTACTTC
CSVEGGETQYF
>NA|NA|TRBJ1-6|TRBV5-1
TGCGCCAGCAGCTTGGGGGCAGCGGAGAATTCACCCCTCCACTTT
CASSLGAAENSPLHF
>NA|TRBD1|TRBJ1-1|TRBV6-5
TGTGCCAGCAGGACAGGGTCTGAAGCTTTCTTT
CASRTGSEAFF
>NA|TRBD1|TRBJ2-5|TRBV6-1
TGTGCCAGCAGTGAAGCACCCGTAGGACAGGGCAAAGAGACCCAGTACTTC
CASSEAPVGQGKETQYF
>NA|TRBD1|TRBJ2-3|TRBV27
TGTGCCAGCCTGGGACAGGGGAGCACAGATACGCAGTATTTT
CASLGQGSTDTQYF
>NA|TRBD2|TRBJ2-7|TRBV6-6
TGTGCCAGCAGGGGGACTAGCGGGGGGTACGAGCAGTACTTC
CASRGTSGGYEQYF
>once|TRBD1|TRBJ2-7|TRBV25-1
TGTGCCAGCAGTCTGACAGGGGAAGGGGAGCAGTACTTC
CASSLTGEGEQYF
>NA|TRBD2|TRBJ2-5|TRBV5-4
TGTGCCAGCAGCTTATTGGGCGGGGGGGCCGAGGAGACCCAGTACTTC
CASSLLGGGAEETQYF
>NA|NA|TRBJ2-6|TRBV28
TGTGCCAGCAGCCCAAAGTCTGGGGCCAACGTCCTGACTTTC
CASSPKSGANVLTF
>few|NA|TRBJ1-1|TRBV30
TGTGCCTGGAGTGTATTATCAGGGCACACTGAAGCTTTCTTT
CAWSVLSGHTEAFF
>once|NA|TRBJ2-7|TRBV5-8
TGTGCCAGCAGCTTGGGTGGAGGTCTCGACGAGCAGTACTTC
CASSLGGGLDEQYF
>NA|TRBD2|TRBJ2-1|TRBV7-9
TGTGCCAGCAGCCCCGGGACTACTCCCAACAATGAGCAGTTCTTC
CASSPGTTPNNEQFF
>NA|TRBD1|TRBJ1-1|TRBV19
TGTGCCAGTAGTATGACGACAGGGCTCCCCTTTGAAGCTTTCTTT
CASSMTTGLPFEAFF
>NA|TRBD2|TRBJ2-3|TRBV7-8
TGTGCCAGCAGCTTAGCGAGGGTCGCGGGGGGGCCTGCAGATACGCAGTATTTT
CASSLARVAGGPADTQYF
>NA|TRBD1|TRBJ1-2|TRBV28
TGTGCCAGCCGCCCCCCGGACAGGCGCGGCTACACCTTC
CASRPPDRRGYTF
>NA|TRBD2|TRBJ2-1|TRBV4-1
TGCGCCAGCAACCAAGCGGGGGGGCCTGTCAATGAGCAGTTCTTC
CASNQAGGPVNEQFF
>NA|NA|TRBJ1-1|TRBV18
TGTGCCAGCTCACCTTTCGACGGTGGTGAAGCTTTCTTT
CASSPFDGGEAFF
>NA|NA|TRBJ2-7|TRBV18
TGTGCCAGCTCACCCATCTCCTACGAGCAGTACTTC
CASSPISYEQYF
>NA|TRBD1|TRBJ1-6|TRBV6-4
TGTGCCAGCAGTGACTTAGACAGGGGCACCTATAATTCACCCCTCCACTTT
CASSDLDRGTYNSPLHF
>NA|NA|TRBJ2-7|TRBV7-9
TGTGCCAGCAGCTACGGCGGAGAAACCTACGAGCAGTACTTC
CASSYGGETYEQYF
>NA|TRBD1|TRBJ2-1|TRBV30
TGTGCCTGGAGTGTACCGGACAGGGATTACAATGAGCAGTTCTTC
CAWSVPDRDYNEQFF
>NA|NA|TRBJ2-7|TRBV6-6
TGTGCCAGCAGTTACTCAGCCAGGGACGAGCAGTACTTC
CASSYSARDEQYF
>NA|TRBD2|TRBJ2-1|TRBV5-4
TGTGCCAGCAGCCCAGGGACTAGCGGGAGCTGGGGGAATGAGCAGTTCTTC
CASSPGTSGSWGNEQFF
>NA|NA|TRBJ2-6|TRBV6-5
TGTGCCAGCACCTGGGATTTCACTGGGGCCAACGTCCTGACTTTC
CASTWDFTGANVLTF
>NA|NA|TRBJ1-1|TRBV6-5
TGTGCCAGCAGTTACTCGAACCAGGGGAGCACTGAAGCTTTCTTT
CASSYSNQGSTEAFF
>once|NA|TRBJ1-1|TRBV19
TGTGCCAGTAGTATAAGGACACCGAACACTGAAGCTTTCTTT
CASSIRTPNTEAFF
>NA|NA|TRBJ1-5|TRBV4-2
TGTGCCAGCAGCCCGGGATCTACAATCGGCAATCAGCCCCAGCATTTT
CASSPGSTIGNQPQHF
>NA|TRBD2|TRBJ2-3|TRBV13
TGTGCCAGCAGCCTTAGCGGGGGGCCCACAGATACGCAGTATTTT
CASSLSGGPTDTQYF